This T cell receptor (beta chain) is drawn from a study of blood T cell repertoires in COVID-19. The table came from immunoSEQ multiplex PCR; TCRdb's copy has only in-frame clones and leaves some out. The sample comprises some 150,000 clones, about 75% of which are singletons, and less than 3% rests with the top ten. Ten or more counts support this clone. Other DNA sequences within the sample encode an identical CDR3. Recruitment covered about 26 US areas and drew participants whose ages spanned roughly 18 to 100 years. Recovery among Cohort 3 donors was established by two negative PCRs, clearance, or symptom resolution. The clonotype originates from a woman aged 45-65 years who had recovered from COVID-19. What was sequenced was PBMCs or T cells enriched from blood (not recorded which).

The CDR3 DNA reads TGTGCCAGCAGTCCGGGACAGGGCTACGAGCAGTACTTC. Protein: CASSPGQGYEQYF. This sequence joins TRBV3-1 (or the pseudogene TRBV3-2) and TRBJ2-7; 9 positions agree with TRBD1. V was pared by 6 bases and J by 3 bases, with 3 bases of the junction left unmatched. Germline V gene data show CDR1 as LGHDT and CDR2 as YNNKEL (reference sequence). The CDR3 loop spans 13 amino acids.